The entry below describes one T cell receptor (beta chain). As handled by the study authors: Quantification of nucleated cells was approximated via reference gene primer amplification. TCRdb's copy holds only in-frame clones and misses some; the assay was immunoSEQ multiplex PCR. For V, J and clone size, that table is used; D and trimming come from the DNA. Counted here are 250,000 to 300,000 clones, approximately 86% occurring once; the ten biggest clones make up about an eighth. Patients from Seattle were sampled longitudinally, starting during active infection. The data belong to a study of blood T cell repertoires in COVID-19. Turning to the study itself: Sites across the United States, Italy and Spain contributed samples from acute and convalescent COVID-19.

The CDR3 extends over 12 amino acids. The germline V gene encodes CDR1 SQVTM and CDR2 ANQGSEA. V lost 4 bases to trimming and J lost 11 bases, with 18 bases between them. Material: peripheral blood. The receptor's source is a woman in her seventies with COVID-19, enrolled during active disease. The chain couples TRBV29-1 to TRBJ2-7; possibly TRBD1 for D (6 bases). This chain's CDR3 is CSVGGQGKKEYF. The CDR3 DNA sequence: TGCAGCGTTGGAGGGCAGGGGAAGAAAGAGTACTTC.